This TCR beta chain was recorded in a study of blood T cell repertoires in COVID-19. Generated by immunoSEQ multiplex PCR, the TCRdb table keeps only in-frame clones and is missing some. Seen here are more than 95,000 clones, about 88% observed once, and the top ten hold 6.2%. Looked up from germline, CDR1 is SGHRS and CDR2 is YFSETQ. Trimming shortened V by 0 bases and J by 0 bases, and 7 bases separated the two germline ends. CDR3 size: 15 residues. The sequenced sample was peripheral blood. The chain has TRBV5-1 and TRBJ1-5; the D is unclear. The sequence came from a human donor in a cohort sampled during active COVID-19. In DNA, the CDR3 is TGCGCCAGCAGCTTGGACGGAGATAGCAATCAGCCCCAGCATTTT. Residues: CASSLDGDSNQPQHF.